Listed below are T cell receptor beta chains from one sample, sequenced in a study of blood T cell repertoires in COVID-19. The protocol was immunoSEQ multiplex PCR, while the TCRdb copy is restricted to in-frame clones and leaves out a portion. The data contain approximately 140,000 clones, about 80% of them singletons. The sample was PBMCs or T cells enriched from blood (not recorded which). All receptors derive from a man aged 35-49 years with acute COVID-19. Both conserved end residues are trimmed from each CDR3. The order of the fields is J gene, V gene, CDR3 protein.

>TRBJ1-4|TRBV3-1/TRBV3-2
ASSGGPDATNEKLF
>TRBJ2-5|TRBV28
ASSRSGTTGETQY
>TRBJ1-3|TRBV19
ASSINSGNTIY
>TRBJ2-3|TRBV6-5
ASSYSQGNRDTQY
>TRBJ2-1|TRBV7-2
ASSSTSGMNEQF
>TRBJ2-1|TRBV10-3
AISDTPGLAGANNEQF
>TRBJ1-2|TRBV5-1
ASSPGKYGYT
>TRBJ2-2|TRBV11-2
ASSLGDFANTGELF
>TRBJ1-4|TRBV2
ASRLPSDRTTNEKLF
>TRBJ1-6|TRBV5-4
ASSFDRGGSPLH
>TRBJ1-2|TRBV6-5
ASSQGSANYGYT
>TRBJ1-5|TRBV28
ASSPLGAGGDQPQH
>TRBJ2-2|TRBV7-8
ASSLKGAGGPGELF
>TRBJ2-7|TRBV5-6
ASSLSRSGRAYTYEQY
>TRBJ2-2|TRBV7-3
ASSSRTSGRAPTGELF
>TRBJ1-5|TRBV6-6
ASSGAGGYNQPQH
>TRBJ1-4|TRBV19
ASSIGDREKLF
>TRBJ2-1|TRBV7-3
ASSFSGGASNEQF
>TRBJ2-3|TRBV10-3
AISAGGGVTDTQY
>TRBJ1-1|TRBV19
ASSTTGETEAF
>TRBJ1-2|TRBV4-1
ASSQDGTGSYGYT
>TRBJ2-2|TRBV5-1
ATRTGGVTGELF
>TRBJ2-2|TRBV27
ASSLPPPTGGTGELF
>TRBJ2-1|TRBV28
ASSLGTGHYNEQF
>TRBJ1-1|TRBV7-8
ASSLLQGKNNEAF
>TRBJ2-5|TRBV30
AWSRGAGGAETQY
>TRBJ1-2|TRBV18
ASSPVGQGYGYT
>TRBJ1-5|TRBV19
ASSLGQGVQPQH
>TRBJ2-1|TRBV7-9
ASSLGPSSYNEQF
>TRBJ2-6|TRBV4-2
ASSQVGAGVISGANVLT
>TRBJ1-5|TRBV19
ASSIPDRGQPQH
>TRBJ2-7|TRBV30
AWSRGGTSYEQY
>TRBJ2-1|TRBV6-2/TRBV6-3
ASSYTGNNEQF
>TRBJ1-1|TRBV19
ASSGDRVAF
>TRBJ1-3|TRBV5-1
ASSLDGGNRNTIY
>TRBJ2-3|TRBV19
ASRTSMTDTQY
>TRBJ1-3|TRBV18
ASSPAGDSSGNTIY
>TRBJ1-3|TRBV3-1/TRBV3-2
ASSDSPGAGNTIY
>TRBJ1-5|TRBV7-9
ASSLGTLDSNQPQH
>TRBJ1-4|TRBV7-9
ASSLQGGTTNEKLF
>TRBJ2-2|TRBV18
ASSHTGTGEGELF
>TRBJ2-7|TRBV7-2
ASTPAAGETYEQY
>TRBJ1-2|TRBV5-1
ASSLTTGHRPGGYT
>TRBJ1-5|TRBV24-1
ATSEPRYSNQPQH
>TRBJ1-2|TRBV20-1
SAISSGGYT
>TRBJ2-1|TRBV6-6
ASSSHREGNEQF
>TRBJ2-1|TRBV21-1
ASSKVEREDVFPWDEQF
>TRBJ1-3|TRBV5-5
ASSLSRAVGNTIY
>TRBJ2-1|TRBV7-9
ASSLERASGGQNEQF
>TRBJ2-6|TRBV29-1
SVAGRTGDGSGANVLT
>TRBJ2-3|TRBV9
ASSRLLDTQY
>TRBJ2-2|TRBV9
ASTVTSGYTGELF
>TRBJ1-4|TRBV7-6
ASSLGHGATNEKLF
>TRBJ1-6|TRBV6-5
ASSSTDRVDSPLH
>TRBJ2-1|TRBV29-1
SVERLAGGSEQF
>TRBJ2-3|TRBV24-1
ATGGGETDTQY
>TRBJ2-5|TRBV9
ASSQDSGQGAGGRTQY